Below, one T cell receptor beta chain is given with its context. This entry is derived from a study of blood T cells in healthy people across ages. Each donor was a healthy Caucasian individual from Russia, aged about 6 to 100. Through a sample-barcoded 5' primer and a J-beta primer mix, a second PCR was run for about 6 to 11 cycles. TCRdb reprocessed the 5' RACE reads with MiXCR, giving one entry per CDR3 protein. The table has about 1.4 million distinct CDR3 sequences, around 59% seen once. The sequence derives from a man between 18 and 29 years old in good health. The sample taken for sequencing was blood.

CDR3 nucleotides: TGTGCCAGCAGCCACCCTCGGGGGGCGATAACTAATGAAAAACTGTTTTTT. It yields the protein CASSHPRGAITNEKLFF. The V call is TRBV28, the J call TRBJ1-4; possible D gene TRBD1, 6 bases. Per the germline V gene, CDR1 is MDHEN and CDR2 is SYDVKM. This CDR3 contains 17 residues. V shed 6 bases and J shed 1 base, with 18 bases lying between them.